The 11 T cell receptor beta chains presented below share a single source sample, sequenced in a study of blood T cell repertoires in COVID-19. The repertoire was sequenced with immunoSEQ multiplex PCR; TCRdb's copy has only in-frame clones and lacks some. The sample records roughly 520,000 clones, over 75% being singletons. The source material was PBMCs or T cells enriched from blood (not recorded which). The receptors stem from a woman between 35 and 50 years old who had recovered from COVID-19.

The rearrangement joins TRBV2 to TRBJ2-3; D might be TRBD2 (5 bases). V was pared by 8 bases and J by 0 bases, with 12 bases between. This CDR3 is built from 14 residues. Germline lookup yields CDR1 SNHLY and CDR2 FYNNEI. The CDR3 coding sequence is TGTGCCAGCGGAGGACGGACTAGCACAGATACGCAGTATTTT. Protein sequence: CASGGRTSTDTQYF.

The gene calls are TRBV3-1 (or the pseudogene TRBV3-2) and TRBJ1-1, with D possibly being TRBD1 (6 bases). This CDR3 region has 17 residues. Germline CDR1 is LGHDT and CDR2 is YNNKEL (reference sequence). V lost 1 base and J 3 bases, leaving 18 bases between the germline ends. Here the CDR3 reads CASSQGTWTVRDTEAFF. In nucleotides, the CDR3 is TGTGCCAGCAGCCAAGGGACTTGGACAGTTCGGGACACTGAAGCTTTCTTT.

The chain combines TRBV19 with TRBJ2-7; 7 bases map to TRBD1. Unmatched junction bases numbered 8, after V lost 4 bases and J lost 5 bases. Germline CDR1 and CDR2: LNHDA and SQIVND (reference sequence). The length of the CDR3 is 14 residues. In nucleotides, the CDR3 is TGTGCCAGTAGTAGAAACGACAGGGCCCACGAGCAGTACTTC. Protein sequence: CASSRNDRAHEQYF.

The chain links TRBV5-1 to TRBJ1-4; D gene uncertain. The CDR3 runs to 15 residues. The V end lost 1 base, the J end lost 8 bases, and 15 bases lay between the germline ends. Germline CDR1 SGHRS, CDR2 YFSETQ. CDR3 sequence: CASSLFTGNREKLFF. The CDR3 coding sequence is TGCGCCAGCAGCTTGTTTACGGGGAATCGAGAAAAACTGTTTTTT.

This clone was detected only once. The CDR3: CSVSLRGLGTEAFF. CDR3 bases: TGCAGCGTTTCTCTCAGGGGGCTCGGTACTGAAGCTTTCTTT. The rearrangement uses TRBV29-1 and TRBJ1-1; 8 nucleotides align to TRBD1. The germline V gene encodes CDR1 SQVTM and CDR2 ANQGSEA. CDR3 length: 14 amino acids. V shed 5 bases, J shed 5 bases, and the junction held 10 bases outside the gene matches.

This sequence joins TRBV5-1 and TRBJ1-1; 7 nucleotides agree with TRBD1. The V gene end was trimmed by 3 bases and the J gene end by 1 base; junction bases not matched to a gene: 6. The CDR3 is 15 residues long. Germline CDR1 SGHRS, CDR2 YFSETQ. CDR3 DNA sequence: TGCGCCAGCAGCTCAGAGGGGGCGAGGAACACTGAAGCTTTCTTT. Translating gives CASSSEGARNTEAFF.

This chain joins TRBV5-4 and TRBJ1-1, with D tentatively TRBD1 (6 bases). The germline V and J ends were trimmed by 0 bases and 0 bases, with 9 bases remaining between them. Germline V gives CDR1 SGHNT, CDR2 YYREEE (reference sequence). The CDR3 consists of 15 residues. The CDR3 sequence: CASSLGGDMNTEAFF. As DNA, the CDR3 is TGTGCCAGCAGCTTGGGTGGGGACATGAACACTGAAGCTTTCTTT.

CDR3 bases: TGTGCCAGCAGCTCCAGAAACGACAGATACAATGAGCAGTTCTTC. It codes for CASSSRNDRYNEQFF. The chain combines TRBV7-2 with TRBJ2-1, with D possibly matching TRBD1 (5 bases). V was cut by 4 bases and J by 4 bases, with 14 bases left in between. The CDR3 is 15 amino acids. Germline V gene sequence: CDR1 SGHTA, CDR2 FQGNSA. The whole variable domain, filled in from reference TRBV7-2 and TRBJ2-1, reads GAGVSQSPSNKVTEKGKDVELRCDPISGHTALYWYRQSLGQGLEFLIYFQGNSAPDKSGLPSDRFSAERTGGSVSTLTIQRTQQEDSAVYLCASSSRNDRYNEQFFGPGTRLTVL.

The chain carries TRBV6-5 and TRBJ2-7, with D possibly being TRBD1 (5 bases). The ends were cut back, 7 bases at V and 3 bases at J, with 13 bases in the middle. Looked up from germline, CDR1 is MNHEY and CDR2 is SVGAGI. The length of the CDR3 is 13 residues. CDR3 protein: CASTHDRNYEQYF. For the CDR3, the DNA is TGTGCCAGCACCCATGACAGAAACTACGAGCAGTACTTC.

V usage is TRBV5-1 and J usage is TRBJ2-2; D might be TRBD1 (7 bases). V was trimmed by 4 bases and J by 4 bases, leaving 14 bases between them. The V gene's germline CDR1 is SGHRS and CDR2 YFSETQ. CDR3 length equals 15 residues. CDR3 in DNA: TGCGCCAGCAGCGACCGACAGGGAGGCACCGGGGAGCTGTTTTTT. This gives the protein CASSDRQGGTGELFF.

V usage is TRBV5-6 and J usage is TRBJ2-5; 9 bases fit TRBD2. V was pared by 3 bases and J by 3 bases, with 6 bases of the junction left unmatched. The V gene's germline CDR1 is SGHDT and CDR2 YYEEEE. The CDR3 runs 15 residues. The CDR3 DNA is TGTGCCAGCAGCTGGGGAGCTAGCGGGAAAGAGACCCAGTACTTC. Its translation: CASSWGASGKETQYF.